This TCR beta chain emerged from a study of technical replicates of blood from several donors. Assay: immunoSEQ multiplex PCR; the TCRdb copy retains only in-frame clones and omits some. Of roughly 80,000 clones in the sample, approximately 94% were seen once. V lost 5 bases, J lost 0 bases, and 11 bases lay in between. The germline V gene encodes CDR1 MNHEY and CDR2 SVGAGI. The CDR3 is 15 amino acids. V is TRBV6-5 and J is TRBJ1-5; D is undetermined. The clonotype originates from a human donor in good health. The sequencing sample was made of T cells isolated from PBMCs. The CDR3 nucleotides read TGTGCCAGCAGTGCTCTAGGTGGTAGCAATCAGCCCCAGCATTTT. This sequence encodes CASSALGGSNQPQHF.